These T cell receptor beta chains were read from a single sample in a study of CD8+ T cells in alopecia areata. Sequencing used immunoSEQ multiplex PCR; TCRdb keeps in-frame clones, though not all of them. The data contain about 92,000 clones, about 40% of them singletons. The sample in question was CD8+ T cells sorted from blood, obtained at week 24, from a patient treated with tofacitinib. The receptors derive from a human donor with alopecia areata. Both conserved end residues are part of each CDR3. Each record gives: V gene, clone size, J gene, D gene, CDR3 DNA, CDR3 protein. D genes are given only for firm matches. Only some rows state a clone size, as once, few, many or a class for expanded clones.

V: TRBV30
size: once
J: TRBJ1-4
D: NA
DNA: TGTGCCTGGAACAGGGAGGCAACTAATGAAAAACTGTTTTTT
CDR3: CAWNREATNEKLFF

V: TRBV7-9
size: few
J: TRBJ2-7
D: NA
DNA: TGTGCCAGCAGCTTAGCGCGGCGCAGGGATGTCGAGCAGTACTTC
CDR3: CASSLARRRDVEQYF

V: TRBV28
size: large
J: TRBJ2-2
D: TRBD2
DNA: TGTGCCAGCAGATATAGCGGGAGTGGCACCGGGGAGCTGTTTTTT
CDR3: CASRYSGSGTGELFF

V: TRBV27
size: NA
J: TRBJ1-1
D: NA
DNA: TGTGCCAGCAGTTTAGGCGCCAACACTGAAGCTTTCTTT
CDR3: CASSLGANTEAFF

V: TRBV27
size: few
J: TRBJ2-7
D: NA
DNA: TGTGCCAGCAGAGTTCGGGGACGGGTAGACGAGCAGTACTTC
CDR3: CASRVRGRVDEQYF

V: TRBV4-3
size: NA
J: TRBJ2-2
D: NA
DNA: TGCGCCAGCAGCACGGTCGACGGGGAGCTGTTTTTT
CDR3: CASSTVDGELFF

V: TRBV9
size: few
J: TRBJ1-1
D: NA
DNA: TGTGCCAGCAGCGTGCGTGGGGAAACTGAAGCTTTCTTT
CDR3: CASSVRGETEAFF

V: TRBV7-8
size: few
J: TRBJ2-7
D: NA
DNA: TGTGCCAGCAGCTTAGGGGCCAGCGCCTCCTACGAGCAGTACTTC
CDR3: CASSLGASASYEQYF

V: TRBV5-1
size: NA
J: TRBJ1-1
D: NA
DNA: TGCGCCAGCAGCATGGTGGACTCGTACACTGAAGCTTTCTTT
CDR3: CASSMVDSYTEAFF

V: TRBV27
size: NA
J: TRBJ2-1
D: TRBD2
DNA: TGTGCCAGCAGTCCCGGGACTAGCGGTTACAATGAGCAGTTCTTC
CDR3: CASSPGTSGYNEQFF

V: TRBV5-4
size: NA
J: TRBJ2-7
D: NA
DNA: TGTGCCAGCAGCTTGTTTGGGACCCGGGTCGAGCAGTACTTC
CDR3: CASSLFGTRVEQYF

V: TRBV29-1
size: NA
J: TRBJ2-7
D: NA
DNA: TGCAGCGTTGCTAAGGGATACGAGCAGTACTTC
CDR3: CSVAKGYEQYF

V: TRBV7-9
size: few
J: TRBJ2-7
D: NA
DNA: TGTGCCAGCAGCTGGGGCGAGTATTACGAGCAGTACTTC
CDR3: CASSWGEYYEQYF

V: TRBV19
size: NA
J: TRBJ2-1
D: TRBD2
DNA: TGTGCCAGTAGTATAGTAGGGACTAGCGAGGCCAATGAGCAGTTCTTC
CDR3: CASSIVGTSEANEQFF

V: TRBV7-3
size: once
J: TRBJ2-1
D: TRBD1
DNA: TGTGCCAGCAGCCCGGACAGGGGGCGCATTAATGAGCAGTTCTTC
CDR3: CASSPDRGRINEQFF

V: TRBV6-4
size: many
J: TRBJ2-6
D: NA
DNA: TGTGCCAGCAGTGATGGAAGCTCTGGGGCCAACGTCCTGACTTTC
CDR3: CASSDGSSGANVLTF

V: TRBV5-1
size: NA
J: TRBJ2-7
D: TRBD2
DNA: TGCGCCAGCAGCTTTAGGGCTAGCGGCCTTATCTACGAGCAGTACTTC
CDR3: CASSFRASGLIYEQYF

V: TRBV6-1
size: NA
J: TRBJ1-4
D: TRBD1
DNA: TGTGCCAGCAGACATCGGACAGGGGTCGAAAAACTGTTTTTT
CDR3: CASRHRTGVEKLFF

V: TRBV5-6
size: NA
J: TRBJ2-1
D: NA
DNA: TGTGCCAGCAGCCCGGCCGCGTGGGATAGGCAGTTCTTC
CDR3: CASSPAAWDRQFF

V: TRBV7-9
size: few
J: TRBJ2-4
D: TRBD2
DNA: TGTGCCAGCAGTTCGACTAGCGCGATAGCCAAAAACATTCAGTACTTC
CDR3: CASSSTSAIAKNIQYF

V: TRBV4-1
size: few
J: TRBJ2-7
D: TRBD2
DNA: TGCGCCAGCAGCCCCGGGTTAGCGGGAGTTGGGGGCTACGAGCAGTACTTC
CDR3: CASSPGLAGVGGYEQYF

V: TRBV27
size: few
J: TRBJ1-5
D: NA
DNA: TGTGCCAGCAGTAAGCTCAATCAGCCCCAGCATTTT
CDR3: CASSKLNQPQHF

V: TRBV2
size: few
J: TRBJ2-1
D: TRBD2
DNA: TGTGCCACTAGCGGGATCGACAATGAGCAGTTCTTC
CDR3: CATSGIDNEQFF

V: TRBV7-9
size: NA
J: TRBJ2-2
D: NA
DNA: TGTGCCAGCAGCTTCGCAGGGCACACCAACACCGGGGAGCTGTTTTTT
CDR3: CASSFAGHTNTGELFF

V: TRBV29-1
size: few
J: TRBJ2-5
D: NA
DNA: TGCAGCGTTGAAATGGGGGGCCAAGAGACCCAGTACTTC
CDR3: CSVEMGGQETQYF

V: TRBV7-9
size: NA
J: TRBJ2-7
D: NA
DNA: TGTGCCAGCAGCTTAGGGGGGGAACTCTCCTACGAGCAGTACTTC
CDR3: CASSLGGELSYEQYF

V: TRBV6-1
size: NA
J: TRBJ1-5
D: NA
DNA: TGTGCCAGTTCTTGGAGGGTGAGCAATCAGCCCCAGCATTTT
CDR3: CASSWRVSNQPQHF

V: TRBV5-6
size: few
J: TRBJ2-1
D: TRBD1
DNA: TGTGCCAGCAGCTTGGGGACAGGGTTTGAGCAGTTCTTC
CDR3: CASSLGTGFEQFF

V: TRBV5-1
size: NA
J: TRBJ2-7
D: TRBD2
DNA: TGCGCCAGCAGCCTTGCTAGCGGGCGGGTCTACGAGCAGTACTTC
CDR3: CASSLASGRVYEQYF

V: TRBV28
size: NA
J: TRBJ1-5
D: NA
DNA: TGTGCCAGCACCTTAAAGCCGGAGGGGCCCCAGCATTTT
CDR3: CASTLKPEGPQHF

V: TRBV13
size: NA
J: TRBJ2-2
D: NA
DNA: TGTGCCAGCGCCCCTGGGGACACCGGGGAGCTGTTTTTT
CDR3: CASAPGDTGELFF